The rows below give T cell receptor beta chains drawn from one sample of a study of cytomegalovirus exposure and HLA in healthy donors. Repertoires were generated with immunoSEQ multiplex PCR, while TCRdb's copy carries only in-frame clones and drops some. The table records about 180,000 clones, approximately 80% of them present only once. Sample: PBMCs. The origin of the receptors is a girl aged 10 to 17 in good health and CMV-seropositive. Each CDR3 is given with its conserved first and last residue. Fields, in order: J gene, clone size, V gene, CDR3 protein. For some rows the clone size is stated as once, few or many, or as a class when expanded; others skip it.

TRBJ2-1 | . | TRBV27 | CASSTGLALYNEQFF
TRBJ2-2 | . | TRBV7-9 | CASSVTGELFF
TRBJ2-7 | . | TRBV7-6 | CASSVAGGTDEQYF
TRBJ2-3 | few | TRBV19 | CASSTSILTSGSLYTQYF
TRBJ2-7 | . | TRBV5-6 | CASSPGQYEQYF
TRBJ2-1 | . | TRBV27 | CASSLWTGEGPYNEQFF
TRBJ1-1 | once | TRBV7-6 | CASSLAGTEAFF
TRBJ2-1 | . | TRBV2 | CASTLPGTPYNEQFF
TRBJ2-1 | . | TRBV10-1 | CASSDGLAGDDEQFF
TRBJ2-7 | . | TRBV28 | CASSLWFSSTYEQYF
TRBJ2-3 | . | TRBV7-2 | CASRSTSGQDTQYF
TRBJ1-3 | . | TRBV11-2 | CASSPMAQGNTIYF
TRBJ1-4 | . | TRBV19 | CASSQLRGEKLFF